The T cell receptor beta chain under discussion was sequenced for a study of T cell changes during pregnancy in multiple sclerosis. Trimming stripped 6 bases from V and 3 bases from J, with 15 bases between. CDR3 length: 15 residues. Germline CDR1 and CDR2: MNHNS and SASEGT. The data were produced by immunoSEQ multiplex PCR, yet TCRdb's version contains in-frame clones alone and is incomplete. The top ten clones hold about 2% of a sample with about 64,000 clones, 90% of them seen once. Sequenced material: peripheral blood, taken in the second trimester of pregnancy. V gene TRBV6-1 combines with J gene TRBJ2-1; the D is unclear. The TCR comes from a female donor in good health, enrolled as a control in a pregnancy study. The CDR3 protein is CASSAGQMGYNEQFF. As DNA, the CDR3 is TGTGCCAGCAGCGCTGGGCAGATGGGCTACAATGAGCAGTTCTTC.